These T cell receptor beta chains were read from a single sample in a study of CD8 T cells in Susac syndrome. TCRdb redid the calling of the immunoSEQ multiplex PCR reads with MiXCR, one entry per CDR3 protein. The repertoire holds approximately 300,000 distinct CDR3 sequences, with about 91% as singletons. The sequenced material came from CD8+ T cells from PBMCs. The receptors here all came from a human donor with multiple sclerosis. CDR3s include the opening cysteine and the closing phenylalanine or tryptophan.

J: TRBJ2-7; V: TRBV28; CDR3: CASSLGAGPYEQYF
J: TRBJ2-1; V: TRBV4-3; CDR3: CASSHDRAWEQFF
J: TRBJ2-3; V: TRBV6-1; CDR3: CASSRTSGSPDTQYF
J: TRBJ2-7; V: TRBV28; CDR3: CASSFRGGLAGDREQYF
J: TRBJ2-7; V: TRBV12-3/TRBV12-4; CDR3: CASSPAGYTYEQYF
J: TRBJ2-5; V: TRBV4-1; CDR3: CASSQDNPETQYF
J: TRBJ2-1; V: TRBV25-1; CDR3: CASSGSGEQFF
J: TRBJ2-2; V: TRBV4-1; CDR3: CASSQVQNTGELFF
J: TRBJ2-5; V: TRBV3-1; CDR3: CASSQGGLAGDETQYF
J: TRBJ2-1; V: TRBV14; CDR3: CASSQGRLRIETPRYNEQFF
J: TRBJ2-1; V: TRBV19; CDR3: CASSIGSRGHNEQFF
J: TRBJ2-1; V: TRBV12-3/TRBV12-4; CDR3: CASSLSDTLGNEQFF
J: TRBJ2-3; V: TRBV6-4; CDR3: CASSDSKQGGTQYF
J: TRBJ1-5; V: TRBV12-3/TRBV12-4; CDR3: CASSPTGQGAQPQHF
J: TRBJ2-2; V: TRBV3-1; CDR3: CASSPSLGDTGELFF
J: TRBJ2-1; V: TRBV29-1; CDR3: CSVDAGQGNNEQFF
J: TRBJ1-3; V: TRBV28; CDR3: CASRPRDRSSGNTIYF
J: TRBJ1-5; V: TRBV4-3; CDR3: CASSQAVYQPQHF
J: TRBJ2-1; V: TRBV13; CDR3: CASSPPQFDEQFF
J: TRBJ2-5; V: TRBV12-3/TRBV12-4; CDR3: CASSIPGSQETQYF
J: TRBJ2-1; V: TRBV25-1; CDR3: CASSDAGERSGQFF
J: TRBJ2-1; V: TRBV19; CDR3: CASSLRDSLYNEQFF
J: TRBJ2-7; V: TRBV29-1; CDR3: CSVDQGANEQYF
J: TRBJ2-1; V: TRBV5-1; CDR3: CASSTTSGGANEQFF
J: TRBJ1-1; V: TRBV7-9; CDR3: CASSLGDMTTEAFF
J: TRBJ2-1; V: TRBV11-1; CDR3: CASSLERADNEQFF
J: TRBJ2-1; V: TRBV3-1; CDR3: CASSQGRYSDEQFF
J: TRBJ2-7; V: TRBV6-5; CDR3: CASSYAGATYEQYF
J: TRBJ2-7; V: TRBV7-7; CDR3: CASSLGFGGSYEQYF
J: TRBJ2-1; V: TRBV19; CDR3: CASSPGLAGGNEQFF
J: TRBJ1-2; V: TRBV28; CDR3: CASSQGHQEGYTF
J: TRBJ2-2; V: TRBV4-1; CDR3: CASSDPDTSGGGTGELFF
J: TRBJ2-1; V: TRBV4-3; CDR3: CASSQEATTYNEQFF
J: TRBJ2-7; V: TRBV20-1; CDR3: CSALEQTRSYEQYF
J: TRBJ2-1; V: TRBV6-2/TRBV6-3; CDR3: CASSYWALSSGESSYNEQFF
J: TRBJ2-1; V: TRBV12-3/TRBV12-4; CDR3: CASTQESSMDEQFF
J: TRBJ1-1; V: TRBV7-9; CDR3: CASSLEGGWMNTEAFF
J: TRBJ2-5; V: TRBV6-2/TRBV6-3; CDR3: CASSYESGTSGGEETQYF
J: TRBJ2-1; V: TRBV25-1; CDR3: CASSDVFQGATREGQFF
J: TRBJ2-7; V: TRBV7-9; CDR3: CASSLASTGSEQYF
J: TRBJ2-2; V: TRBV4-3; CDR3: CASSQDDAGGNTGELFF
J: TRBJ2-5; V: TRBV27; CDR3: CASSLRPGTGKETQYF